The 2 T cell receptor beta chains given below trace back to one sample, sequenced in a study of shared clonotypes between healthy human individuals. The assay was immunoSEQ multiplex PCR, and TCRdb's table has in-frame clones only and misses some. Among about 480,000 clones listed, 75% to 85% were seen once. Material for sequencing was PBMCs. Every receptor here comes from a middle-aged woman in good health. Some clones in this sample may be carry-over from other donors' samples.

This clone was seen only once. The chain is built from TRBV4-3 and TRBJ1-2, with TRBD1 matching 10 bases. CDR1 LGHNA and CDR2 YSLEER come from the germline V gene. The CDR3 runs to 16 residues. V trimming: 0 bases; J trimming: 5 bases; junction bases outside the gene matches: 6. CDR3 region: CASSQERTGGLYGYTF. The CDR3 DNA follows: TGCGCCAGCAGCCAAGAGAGGACAGGGGGTTTGTATGGCTACACCTTC.

The J gene is TRBJ2-5, the V gene TRBV2; 8 bases are shared with TRBD1. Germline V lookup: CDR1 SNHLY, CDR2 FYNNEI. The CDR3 loop spans 15 amino acids. J lost 5 bases, V lost 4 bases, and 9 bases had no gene match. CDR3 amino acids: CASSAPPGQVETQYF. CDR3 nucleotide sequence: TGTGCCAGCAGTGCCCCACCGGGACAGGTGGAGACCCAGTACTTC. Together with reference TRBV2 and TRBJ2-5, the CDR3 gives the full variable domain: EPEVTQTPSHQVTQMGQEVILRCVPISNHLYFYWYRQILGQKVEFLVSFYNNEISEKSEIFDDQFSVERPDGSNFTLKIRSTKLEDSAMYFCASSAPPGQVETQYFGPGTRLLVL.